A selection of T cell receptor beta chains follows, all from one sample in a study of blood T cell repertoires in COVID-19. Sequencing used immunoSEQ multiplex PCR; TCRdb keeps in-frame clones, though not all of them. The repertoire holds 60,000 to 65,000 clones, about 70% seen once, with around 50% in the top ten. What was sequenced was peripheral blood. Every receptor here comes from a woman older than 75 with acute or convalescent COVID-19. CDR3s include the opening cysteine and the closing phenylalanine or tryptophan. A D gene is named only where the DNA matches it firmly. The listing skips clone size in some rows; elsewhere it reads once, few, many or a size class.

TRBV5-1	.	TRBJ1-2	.	TGCGCCAGCAGCTTGGTGGCAGGCCAAATAACCCACTATGGCTACACCTTC	CASSLVAGQITHYGYTF
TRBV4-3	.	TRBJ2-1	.	TGCGCCAGCAGCCCTTCAGCGAGCCCCTCCTACAATGAGCAGTTCTTC	CASSPSASPSYNEQFF
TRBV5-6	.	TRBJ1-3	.	TGTGCCAGCAGCTTGGTCGGGTGGGACACCATATATTTT	CASSLVGWDTIYF
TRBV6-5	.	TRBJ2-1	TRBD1	TGTGCCAGCCGGGGCGGGACAGGGTTAAAGAATGAGCAGTTCTTC	CASRGGTGLKNEQFF
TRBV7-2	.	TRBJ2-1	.	TGTGCCAGCAGCCCGCGACTAGACTCGTCCTACAATGAGCAGTTCTTC	CASSPRLDSSYNEQFF
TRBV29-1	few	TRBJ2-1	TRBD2	TGCAGCGCCAGTAGCGGGAGACGGGACCGGGAGCAGTTCTTC	CSASSGRRDREQFF
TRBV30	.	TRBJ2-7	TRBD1	TGTGCCGGGGACAGGGATCGTTCCGAGCAGTACTTC	CAGDRDRSEQYF
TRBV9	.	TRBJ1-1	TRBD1	TGTGCCAGCAGCCTTCGCGGGACAGGGGTCACGAACACTGAAGCTTTCTTT	CASSLRGTGVTNTEAFF
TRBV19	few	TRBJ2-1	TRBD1	TGTGCCAGTAGCGGGGGACAGGGGTCCTCCGGTGAGCAGTTCTTC	CASSGGQGSSGEQFF
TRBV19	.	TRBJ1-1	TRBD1	TGTGCCAGTAGTATAAACAGGGGTTTCTGGGACACTGAAGCTTTCTTT	CASSINRGFWDTEAFF
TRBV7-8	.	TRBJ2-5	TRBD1	TGTGCCAGCAGCCGGGGACAGGGGGCCATGGAGACCCAGTACTTC	CASSRGQGAMETQYF
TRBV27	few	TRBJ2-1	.	TGTGCCAGCAGTTCCAATTACAATGAGCAGTTCTTC	CASSSNYNEQFF
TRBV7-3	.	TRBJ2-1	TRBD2	TGTGCCAGCAGCTTAATGCCTAGCGGGAGTACGGATGAGCAGTTCTTC	CASSLMPSGSTDEQFF